This TCR beta chain emerged from a study of control samples from healthy donors and cancer patients (dated by TCRdb to about 2020). Library preparation employed the immunoSEQ multiplex PCR assay. Held by TCRdb, this immuneACCESS table contains in-frame sequences only and omits some clones. Under half of the omission traces to an unresolved V gene where checked; the cause of the rest is unknown. This sample holds about 170,000 clones; about 86% were observed only once. The ten largest clones represent 4.9% of the sample. For this clone: Its specific antigen is unknown. Base qualities are not recorded, but no much larger clone differs from it by a single base.

The CDR3 covers 12 residues, taking in both the cysteine and the phenylalanine. Only the CDR3 DNA is retained, 36 bases long and in frame from the first base. The junction shows trimming of 2 bases on V and 4 bases on J, plus 5 bases between the germline ends. Sequences SGHTA (CDR1) and FQGNSA (CDR2) are obtained from the germline V gene. The sequencing sample was made of blood. Rearrangement joined TRBV7-2 to TRBJ1-1, with the D gene not confidently named. This clonotype originated in a woman in her twenties or thirties in good health. The CDR3 reads as follows: CASSLLSTEAFF. The DNA is TGTGCCAGCAGCTTACTATCCACTGAAGCTTTCTTT.